A selection of T cell receptor beta chains follows, all from one sample in a study of neurological immune-mediated disorders. TCRdb re-called the 5' RACE reads through MiXCR, storing one row per CDR3 protein. The sample has 20,000 to 30,000 distinct CDR3 sequences; around 14% are singletons. The sample consisted of CD4+ T cells from blood. These receptor sequences come from a female donor with HTLV-1-associated myelopathy (HAM/TSP). CDR3s include the opening cysteine and the closing phenylalanine or tryptophan. A D gene is named only where the DNA matches it firmly. The size entry is marked missing in some rows and otherwise reads once, few, many or a size class.

>many|TRBJ2-7|TRBV7-8|NA
CASRAIPSWAEDYEQYF
TGTGCCAGCAGAGCGATCCCTTCCTGGGCTGAGGACTACGAGCAGTACTTC
>many|TRBJ2-1|TRBV6-5|TRBD1
CASSYSVGRGFEQFF
TGTGCCAGCAGTTACTCGGTCGGCAGGGGGTTTGAGCAGTTCTTC
>many|TRBJ2-7|TRBV20-1|TRBD2
CSASYRIAGGPVEQYF
TGCAGTGCTTCCTATCGAATAGCGGGGGGGCCAGTCGAGCAGTACTTC
>many|TRBJ2-2|TRBV5-1|NA
CASSEQGGGELFF
TGCGCCAGCAGCGAACAGGGTGGCGGGGAGCTGTTTTTT
>many|TRBJ2-2|TRBV20-1|NA
CSALGPQNTGELFF
TGCAGTGCCTTGGGACCACAGAACACCGGGGAGCTGTTTTTT
>many|TRBJ2-5|TRBV7-9|TRBD2
CASSYRGGGQETQYF
TGTGCCAGCAGCTATCGCGGGGGGGGACAAGAGACCCAGTACTTC
>many|TRBJ1-1|TRBV11-1|TRBD1
CASSPDRVNTEAFF
TGTGCCAGCAGCCCGGACAGGGTGAACACTGAAGCTTTCTTT
>many|TRBJ1-2|TRBV29-1|TRBD1
CSVEYRGLGYTF
TGCAGCGTGGAATACAGGGGGCTCGGCTACACCTTC
>many|TRBJ2-7|TRBV10-3|TRBD2
CAISGGSPVDSGTYEQYF
TGTGCCATCAGTGGAGGGTCGCCGGTGGATAGCGGGACCTACGAGCAGTACTTC
>medium-sized|TRBJ2-7|TRBV12-3/TRBV12-4|NA
CASSPGPSSAYEQYF
TGTGCCAGCAGCCCGGGACCGTCTTCGGCTTACGAGCAGTACTTC
>medium-sized|TRBJ1-1|TRBV5-1|TRBD1
CASSLHGQEFEAFF
TGCGCCAGCAGCCTACACGGACAGGAATTCGAAGCTTTCTTT
>many|TRBJ2-5|TRBV20-1|NA
CSAERGDNSQETQYF
TGCAGTGCAGAGAGGGGCGACAACTCCCAAGAGACCCAGTACTTC
>many|TRBJ1-2|TRBV20-1|NA
CSARGFDGYTF
TGCAGTGCTAGAGGTTTTGATGGCTACACCTTC
>many|TRBJ1-2|TRBV25-1|TRBD1
CASSQGATYNYGYTF
TGTGCCAGCAGTCAGGGGGCGACGTACAACTATGGCTACACCTTC
>many|TRBJ2-1|TRBV20-1|TRBD1
CSLGTGGYNEQFF
TGCAGTCTCGGGACAGGGGGCTACAATGAGCAGTTCTTC
>many|TRBJ1-4|TRBV6-5|TRBD1
CASSTGWDSNEKLFF
TGTGCCAGCAGTACAGGCTGGGACAGTAATGAAAAACTGTTTTTT
>many|TRBJ2-2|TRBV5-1|NA
CASSLEVTGELFF
TGCGCCAGCAGCTTGGAGGTCACCGGGGAGCTGTTTTTT
>many|TRBJ2-1|TRBV3-1|TRBD2
CASSQTSGGAYNEQFF
TGTGCCAGCAGTCAGACTAGCGGGGGGGCATACAATGAGCAGTTCTTC
>many|TRBJ1-1|TRBV29-1|NA
CSVNTANTEAFF
TGCAGCGTCAACACAGCGAACACTGAAGCTTTCTTT
>many|TRBJ1-3|TRBV20-1|NA
CSAAPGGSSGNTIYF
TGCAGTGCTGCCCCCGGGGGGAGCTCTGGAAACACCATATATTTT
>many|TRBJ2-1|TRBV7-2|NA
CASSLFGWDEQFF
TGTGCCAGCAGCTTGTTTGGATGGGATGAGCAGTTCTTC
>many|TRBJ2-7|TRBV7-3|TRBD2
CASSVTSGSNEQYF
TGTGCCAGCAGCGTGACTAGCGGGAGTAACGAGCAGTACTTC
>NA|TRBJ1-5|TRBV20-1|NA
CSARRVSSNHPQHF
TGCAGTGCTAGACGTGTCAGTAGCAATCATCCCCAGCATTTT
>medium-sized|TRBJ1-2|TRBV28|NA
CASRKPQVYGYTF
TGTGCCAGCAGAAAGCCCCAGGTCTATGGCTACACCTTC
>many|TRBJ2-3|TRBV20-1|NA
CSAISGGLIDTQYF
TGCAGTGCCATTTCAGGGGGACTTATTGATACGCAGTATTTT
>medium-sized|TRBJ2-1|TRBV24-1|TRBD2
CATSEPLAGADNEQFF
TGTGCCACCAGTGAGCCGCTAGCGGGAGCAGACAATGAGCAGTTCTTC
>many|TRBJ2-3|TRBV6-2/TRBV6-3|NA
CASSRTADTQYF
TGTGCCAGCAGCCGGACAGCAGATACGCAGTATTTT
>many|TRBJ2-1|TRBV27|TRBD2
CASRPGTSRNNEQFF
TGTGCCAGCAGACCCGGGACTAGCAGAAACAATGAGCAGTTCTTC
>many|TRBJ1-4|TRBV5-1|NA
CASSFKGRGKEKLFF
TGCGCCAGCAGCTTTAAGGGCAGGGGCAAAGAAAAACTGTTTTTT
>NA|TRBJ2-1|TRBV5-5|NA
CASSLDGPWHNEQFF
TGTGCCAGCAGCTTGGACGGCCCTTGGCACAATGAGCAGTTCTTC
>many|TRBJ2-4|TRBV5-1|TRBD1
CASSITGTGLAKNIQYF
TGCGCCAGCAGCATAACAGGGACAGGACTAGCCAAAAACATTCAGTACTTC
>many|TRBJ2-3|TRBV29-1|NA
CSVTTQRQYGTQYF
TGCAGCGTCACCACTCAACGACAGTACGGTACGCAGTATTTT
>many|TRBJ2-2|TRBV7-2|NA
CASSHGPLQSFTGELFF
TGTGCCAGCAGCCACGGACCACTCCAAAGCTTCACCGGGGAGCTGTTTTTT
>many|TRBJ2-7|TRBV18|TRBD2
CASSPLAGGPSSYEQYF
TGTGCCAGCTCCCCACTAGCGGGAGGGCCGAGCTCCTACGAGCAGTACTTC
>many|TRBJ2-7|TRBV9|NA
CASSTGARDEQYF
TGTGCCAGCAGCACGGGGGCTAGGGACGAGCAGTACTTC
>many|TRBJ2-5|TRBV10-3|NA
CAIGTRGAQETQYF
TGTGCCATCGGCACCCGGGGGGCCCAAGAGACCCAGTACTTC
>many|TRBJ2-1|TRBV7-2|TRBD2
CASSLVSGGYNEQFF
TGTGCCAGCAGCTTAGTGAGCGGGGGCTACAATGAGCAGTTCTTC
>many|TRBJ1-1|TRBV20-1|NA
CSARGVGALRNTEAFF
TGCAGTGCTAGAGGGGTCGGGGCCTTGAGGAACACTGAAGCTTTCTTT
>many|TRBJ2-3|TRBV29-1|NA
CSVGFFTDTQYF
TGCAGCGTCGGGTTTTTCACAGATACGCAGTATTTT
>many|TRBJ2-3|TRBV20-1|NA
CSAGGPSTDTQYF
TGCAGTGCGGGGGGTCCTAGCACAGATACGCAGTATTTT
>many|TRBJ2-7|TRBV20-1|TRBD1
CSPVPVPGQGYEQYF
TGCAGCCCGGTCCCAGTCCCGGGACAGGGCTACGAGCAGTACTTC
>many|TRBJ2-7|TRBV5-1|NA
CASSLAVTAEQYF
TGCGCCAGCAGCTTGGCCGTGACAGCCGAGCAGTACTTC
>many|TRBJ2-7|TRBV5-1|TRBD2
CASSLDTSGSEQYF
TGCGCCAGCAGCTTGGATACTAGCGGGAGCGAGCAGTACTTC
>NA|TRBJ1-6|TRBV11-2|NA
CARSFKSEGNSPLHF
TGTGCCAGAAGCTTTAAATCAGAGGGGAATTCACCCCTCCACTTT
>many|TRBJ2-3|TRBV5-1|TRBD2
CASSLYTSGTSDTQYF
TGCGCCAGCAGCTTGTATACTAGCGGGACCTCAGATACGCAGTATTTT
>many|TRBJ2-4|TRBV20-1|TRBD1
CSARKQGAENIQYF
TGCAGTGCTAGAAAACAGGGGGCCGAAAACATTCAGTACTTC
>many|TRBJ2-3|TRBV7-8|NA
CASSTRHGADTQYF
TGTGCCAGCAGCACCAGGCACGGCGCAGATACGCAGTATTTT
>many|TRBJ1-5|TRBV20-1|TRBD1
CSARGTGDQPQHF
TGCAGTGCTAGAGGGACAGGGGATCAGCCCCAGCATTTT
>many|TRBJ1-6|TRBV6-4|TRBD1
CASSRGQEEPLHF
TGTGCCAGCAGTCGCGGACAGGAGGAACCCCTCCACTTT
>many|TRBJ1-5|TRBV20-1|TRBD1
CSATTGVSNQPQHF
TGCAGTGCTACGACAGGGGTGAGCAATCAGCCCCAGCATTTT
>many|TRBJ2-7|TRBV10-3|NA
CAISERAQQYF
TGTGCCATCAGTGAGAGGGCACAGCAGTACTTC
>many|TRBJ1-3|TRBV7-9|NA
CASSPSPSGNTIYF
TGTGCCAGCAGCCCCTCACCCTCTGGAAACACCATATATTTT
>many|TRBJ1-1|TRBV20-1|NA
CSSLGSSATEAFF
TGCAGCTCCTTGGGGAGTTCGGCCACTGAAGCTTTCTTT
>NA|TRBJ2-5|TRBV18|NA
CASSPPSGQENQYF
TGTGCCAGCTCACCACCGTCAGGCCAAGAGAACCAGTACTTC